This is a list of T cell receptor beta chains from one sample in a study of molecular identifiers for immune sequencing clone quantification. TCRdb processed the PCR reads anew with MiXCR; each CDR3 protein has one entry. This sample has tens of thousands of distinct CDR3 sequences, with 15% to 20% found just once. The source material was naive CD8+ T cells from blood, with Jurkat cell RNA spiked in. These receptors were collected from a human donor in good health. Some libraries in this study had Jurkat cell RNA spiked in. Both conserved end residues are part of each CDR3. A D gene is named only where the DNA matches it firmly. A clone size is listed for some rows: how often the clone was seen (once, few, many), or a class if it is expanded.

j_gene	d_gene	abundance	v_gene	CDR3nt	CDR3aa
TRBJ1-1	.	.	TRBV7-9	TGTGCCAGCAGCTTATCCCGGACGGGTGAAGCTTTCTTT	CASSLSRTGEAFF
TRBJ2-2	TRBD1	.	TRBV28	TGCGCCAGCAGTCTCGACAGGGATGACACCGGGGAGCTGCTTTTT	CASSLDRDDTGELLF
TRBJ2-1	.	many	TRBV11-2	TGTGCCAGCAGCTTAGTTACGGGATCCTACAATGAGCAGTTCTTC	CASSLVTGSYNEQFF
TRBJ2-7	.	many	TRBV28	TGTGCCAGCAGTGTCCTGGGACAAGCCTACGAGCAGTACTTC	CASSVLGQAYEQYF
TRBJ2-3	.	many	TRBV12-3/TRBV12-4	TGTGCCAGCAGTCCGAGGGAGGGGGCGCGGGATACGCAGTATTTT	CASSPREGARDTQYF
TRBJ2-7	TRBD2	many	TRBV9	TGTGCCAGCAGCCCCCGGGGAACTAGCGGGAGCGCCTACGAGCAGTACTTC	CASSPRGTSGSAYEQYF
TRBJ2-3	TRBD2	many	TRBV12-3/TRBV12-4	TGTGCCAGCAGCGCTAGCGGGGGGGCGAAGTCTGATACGCAGTATTTT	CASSASGGAKSDTQYF
TRBJ2-7	TRBD2	.	TRBV7-9	TGTGCCAGCAGCCCGGGACTAGCGATGTCCTACGAGCAGTACTTC	CASSPGLAMSYEQYF
TRBJ2-7	TRBD2	many	TRBV4-1	TGCGCCAGCAGCCAAGGACTAGCGGCCCGTGGGGAGCAGTACTTC	CASSQGLAARGEQYF
TRBJ2-3	TRBD2	many	TRBV6-2/TRBV6-3	TGTGCCAGCAGACCTATAGCGGGGAGTAATAGAGATACGCAGTATTTT	CASRPIAGSNRDTQYF
TRBJ2-3	TRBD2	many	TRBV6-2/TRBV6-3	TGTGCCAGCAGTTACCCACGGGAGGACGTGGGAACAGATACGCAGTATTTT	CASSYPREDVGTDTQYF
TRBJ2-3	TRBD1	many	TRBV5-6	TGTGCCAGCAGTTATGGGACAGGGGTTTATAGCACAGATACGCAGTATTTT	CASSYGTGVYSTDTQYF
TRBJ2-1	.	many	TRBV7-2	TGTGCCAGCAGCTGGTTGTTGATAAGCTCCTACAATGAGCAGTTCTTC	CASSWLLISSYNEQFF
TRBJ2-7	TRBD1	.	TRBV6-5	TGTGCCAGCAGCGAAAGGACAGGGGCAAGCTACGAGCAGTACTTC	CASSERTGASYEQYF
TRBJ2-5	TRBD2	many	TRBV7-9	TGTGCCAGCAGCCCAGGACTAGCGGGGCCCCAAGAGACCCAGTACTTC	CASSPGLAGPQETQYF
TRBJ2-3	TRBD1	many	TRBV5-1	TGCGCCAGCAGCTTCTGGACAGGGGGGTCAGATACGCAGTATTTT	CASSFWTGGSDTQYF
TRBJ2-2	TRBD1	few	TRBV11-2	TGTGCCAGCAGCATCTGGGACAGTCCGGTATTAGGGAACACCGGGGAGCTGTTTTTT	CASSIWDSPVLGNTGELFF
TRBJ1-1	.	many	TRBV9	TGTGCCAGCAGCTTTAGTAAGAACACTGAAGCTTTCTTT	CASSFSKNTEAFF
TRBJ2-7	TRBD2	.	TRBV11-2	TGTGCCAGCAGCTTGCCGGGGGGGGCCCCCGCCTACGAGCAGTACTTC	CASSLPGGAPAYEQYF
TRBJ2-3	.	.	TRBV12-3/TRBV12-4	TGTGCCAGCAGTTACGTCGGGTACGCAGATACGCAATATTTT	CASSYVGYADTQYF
TRBJ1-1	.	few	TRBV14	TGTGCCAGCAGCTTCATCCCGGGGGGGCGTGGGAACACTGAAGCTTTCTTT	CASSFIPGGRGNTEAFF
TRBJ2-3	TRBD1	many	TRBV7-3	TGTGCCAGCAGCCAAGCAGGGGGCGTAGATACGCAGTATTTT	CASSQAGGVDTQYF
TRBJ1-4	.	many	TRBV4-3	TGCGCCAGCACGGGTGAGACTGGGGGATTTAATGAAAAACTGTTTTTT	CASTGETGGFNEKLFF
TRBJ2-4	TRBD1	many	TRBV28	TGTGCCAGCAGACAGGGGGTTGCCAAAAACATTCAGTACTTC	CASRQGVAKNIQYF
TRBJ2-7	.	many	TRBV4-2	TGTGCCAGCAGCCAAGGGGATACAGGGATCCCCTACGAGCAGTACTTC	CASSQGDTGIPYEQYF
TRBJ1-5	TRBD1	many	TRBV15	TGTGCCACCAGCAGAAGGGGGACAGAACTTAGCAATCAGCCCCAGCATTTT	CATSRRGTELSNQPQHF
TRBJ1-4	.	many	TRBV12-3/TRBV12-4	TGTGCCAGCAGTTTAGCAATTGGGCGAGAAGGTGAAAAACTGTTTTTT	CASSLAIGREGEKLFF
TRBJ2-5	.	many	TRBV7-9	TGTGCCAGCAGCTTAGTGATGGGGTACCAAGAGACCCAGTACTTC	CASSLVMGYQETQYF
TRBJ2-7	.	many	TRBV7-9	TGTGCCAGCAGCCAGGATTACGAGCAGTACTTC	CASSQDYEQYF
TRBJ1-3	TRBD1	many	TRBV29-1	TGCAGCGTTAACCCGACAGGGTATGGAAACACCATATATTTT	CSVNPTGYGNTIYF
TRBJ2-3	.	.	TRBV4-3	TGCGCCAGCACCCAAGAACGGGGGTTGGGGCTGGGTCAGCCCCAGTATTTT	CASTQERGLGLGQPQYF
TRBJ1-5	.	many	TRBV27	TGTGCCAGCAGTTTGACACAGGGCTATCAGCCCCAGCATTTT	CASSLTQGYQPQHF
TRBJ2-7	TRBD2	many	TRBV7-6	TGTGCCAGCAGCGGTGGACTAGCGGAGAACGAGCAGTACTTC	CASSGGLAENEQYF
TRBJ2-1	TRBD2	many	TRBV28	TGTGCCAGCAGTTTATCACTAGCGGGTCTATTAAATGAGCAGTTCTTC	CASSLSLAGLLNEQFF